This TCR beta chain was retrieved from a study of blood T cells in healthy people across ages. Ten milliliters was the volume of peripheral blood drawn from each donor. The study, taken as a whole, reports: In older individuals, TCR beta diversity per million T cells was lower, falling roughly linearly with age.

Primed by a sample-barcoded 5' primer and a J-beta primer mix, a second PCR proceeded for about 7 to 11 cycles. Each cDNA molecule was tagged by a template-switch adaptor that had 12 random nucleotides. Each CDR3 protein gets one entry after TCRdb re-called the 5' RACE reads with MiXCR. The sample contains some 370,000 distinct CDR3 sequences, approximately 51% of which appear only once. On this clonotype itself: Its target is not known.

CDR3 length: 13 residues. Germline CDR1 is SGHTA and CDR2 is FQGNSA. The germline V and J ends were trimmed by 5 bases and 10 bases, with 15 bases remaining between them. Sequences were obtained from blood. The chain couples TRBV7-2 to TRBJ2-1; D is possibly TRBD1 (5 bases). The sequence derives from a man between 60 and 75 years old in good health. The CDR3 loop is CASSPSRVSEQFF. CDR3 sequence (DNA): TGTGCCAGCAGCCCTTCCAGGGTAAGCGAGCAGTTCTTC.